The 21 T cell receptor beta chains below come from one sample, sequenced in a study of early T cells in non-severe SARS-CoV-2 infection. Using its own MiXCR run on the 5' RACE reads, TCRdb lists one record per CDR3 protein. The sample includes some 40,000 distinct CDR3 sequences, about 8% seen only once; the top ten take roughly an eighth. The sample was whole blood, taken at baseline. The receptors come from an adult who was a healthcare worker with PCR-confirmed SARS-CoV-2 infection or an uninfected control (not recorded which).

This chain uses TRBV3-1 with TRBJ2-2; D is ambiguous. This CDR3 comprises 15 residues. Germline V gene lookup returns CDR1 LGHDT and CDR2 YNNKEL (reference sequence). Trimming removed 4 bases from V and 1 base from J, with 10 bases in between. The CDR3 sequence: CASSPRSGNTGELFF. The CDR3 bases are TGTGCCAGCAGCCCCCGCTCAGGGAACACCGGGGAGCTGTTTTTT. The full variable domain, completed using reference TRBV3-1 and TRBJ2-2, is DTAVSQTPKYLVTQMGNDKSIKCEQNLGHDTMYWYKQDSKKFLKIMFSYNNKELIINETVPNRFSPKSPDKAHLNLHINSLELGDSAVYFCASSPRSGNTGELFFGEGSRLTVL.

The CDR3: CASSTRTGEKLFF. CDR3 sequence (DNA): TGTGCCAGCAGCACACGGACCGGCGAAAAACTGTTTTTT. The chain links TRBV7-2 to TRBJ1-4; D gene ambiguous. The germline V gene has CDR1 SGHTA and CDR2 FQGNSA. The CDR3 contains 13 residues. Between the trimmed V and J ends, which lost 5 bases and 8 bases, there was a span of 12 bases. The full variable domain, with the rest looked up from reference TRBV7-2 and TRBJ1-4, is GAGVSQSPSNKVTEKGKDVELRCDPISGHTALYWYRQSLGQGLEFLIYFQGNSAPDKSGLPSDRFSAERTGGSVSTLTIQRTQQEDSAVYLCASSTRTGEKLFFGSGTQLSVL.

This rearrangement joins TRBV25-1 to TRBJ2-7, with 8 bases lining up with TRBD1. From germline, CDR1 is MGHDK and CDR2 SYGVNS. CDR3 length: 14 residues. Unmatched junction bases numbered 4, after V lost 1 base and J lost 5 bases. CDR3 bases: TGTGCCAGCAGTGAATGGGGGACAGGCCACGAGCAGTACTTC. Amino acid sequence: CASSEWGTGHEQYF.

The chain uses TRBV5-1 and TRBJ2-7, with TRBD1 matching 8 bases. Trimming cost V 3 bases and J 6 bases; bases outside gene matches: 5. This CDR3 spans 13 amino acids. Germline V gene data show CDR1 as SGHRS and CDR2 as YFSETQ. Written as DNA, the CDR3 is TGCGCCAGCAGCTACGGACAGGGAGGCGAGCAGTACTTC. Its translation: CASSYGQGGEQYF. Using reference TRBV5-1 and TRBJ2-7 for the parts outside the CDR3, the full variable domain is KAGVTQTPRYLIKTRGQQVTLSCSPISGHRSVSWYQQTPGQGLQFLFEYFSETQRNKGNFPGRFSGRQFSNSRSEMNVSTLELGDSALYLCASSYGQGGEQYFGPGTRLTVT.

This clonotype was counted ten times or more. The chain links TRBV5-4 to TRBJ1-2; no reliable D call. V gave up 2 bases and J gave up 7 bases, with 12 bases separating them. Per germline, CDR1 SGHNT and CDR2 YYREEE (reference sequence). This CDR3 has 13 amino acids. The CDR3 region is CASSFEALGGYTF. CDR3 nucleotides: TGTGCCAGCAGCTTCGAGGCCCTCGGTGGCTACACCTTC.

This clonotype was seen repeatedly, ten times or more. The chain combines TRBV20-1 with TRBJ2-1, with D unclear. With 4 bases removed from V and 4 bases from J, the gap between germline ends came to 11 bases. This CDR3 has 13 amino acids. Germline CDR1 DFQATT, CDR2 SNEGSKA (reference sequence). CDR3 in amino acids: CSATQLIYNEQFF. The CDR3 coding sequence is TGCAGTGCTACACAATTGATATACAATGAGCAGTTCTTC.

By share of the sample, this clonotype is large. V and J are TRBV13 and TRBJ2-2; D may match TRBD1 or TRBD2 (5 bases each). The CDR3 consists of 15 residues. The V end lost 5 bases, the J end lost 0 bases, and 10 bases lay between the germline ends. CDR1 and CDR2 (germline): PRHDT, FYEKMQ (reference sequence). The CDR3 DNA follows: TGTGCCAGCAGCCCGGGGACCCCGAACACCGGGGAGCTGTTTTTT. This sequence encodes CASSPGTPNTGELFF.

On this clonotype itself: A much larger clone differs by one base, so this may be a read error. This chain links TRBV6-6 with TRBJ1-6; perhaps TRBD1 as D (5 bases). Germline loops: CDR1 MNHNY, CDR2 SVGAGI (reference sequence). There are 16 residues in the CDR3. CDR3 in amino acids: CASSYPTGTQGSPLRF. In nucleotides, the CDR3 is TGTGCCAGCAGTTACCCTACCGGGACCCAGGGCTCACCCCTCCGCTTT.

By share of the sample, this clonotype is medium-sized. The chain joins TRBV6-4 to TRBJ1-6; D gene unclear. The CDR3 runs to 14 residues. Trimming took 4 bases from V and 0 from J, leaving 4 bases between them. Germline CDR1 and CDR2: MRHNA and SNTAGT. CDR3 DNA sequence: TGTGCCAGCAGTGCCGGCTCCTATAATTCACCCCTCCACTTT. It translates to CASSAGSYNSPLHF.

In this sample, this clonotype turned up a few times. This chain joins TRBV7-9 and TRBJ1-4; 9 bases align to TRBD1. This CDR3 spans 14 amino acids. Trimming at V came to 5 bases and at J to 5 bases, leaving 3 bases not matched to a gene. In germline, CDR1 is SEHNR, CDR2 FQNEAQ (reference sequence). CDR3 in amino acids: CASSRGQGNEKLFF. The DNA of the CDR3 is TGTGCCAGCAGCCGAGGACAGGGGAATGAAAAACTGTTTTTT.

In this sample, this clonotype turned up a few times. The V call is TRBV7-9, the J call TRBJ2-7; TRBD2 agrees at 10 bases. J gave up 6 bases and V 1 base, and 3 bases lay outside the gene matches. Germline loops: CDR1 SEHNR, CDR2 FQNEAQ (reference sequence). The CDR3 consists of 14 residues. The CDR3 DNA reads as TGTGCCAGCAGCTTAGTCCCTAGCGGGGGCGAGCAGTACTTC. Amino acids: CASSLVPSGGEQYF.

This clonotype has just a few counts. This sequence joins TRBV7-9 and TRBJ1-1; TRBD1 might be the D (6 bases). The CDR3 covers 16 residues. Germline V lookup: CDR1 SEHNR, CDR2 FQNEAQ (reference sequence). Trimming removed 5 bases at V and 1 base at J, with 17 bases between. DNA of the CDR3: TGTGCCAGCAGCCCTCCTGAGCTGACAGGGAACACTGAAGCTTTCTTT. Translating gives CASSPPELTGNTEAFF.

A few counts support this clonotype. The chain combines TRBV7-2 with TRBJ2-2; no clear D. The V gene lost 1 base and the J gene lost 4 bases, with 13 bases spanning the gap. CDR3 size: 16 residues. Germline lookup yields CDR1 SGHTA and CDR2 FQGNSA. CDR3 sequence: CASSLEATRGTGELFF. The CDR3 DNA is TGTGCCAGCAGCTTAGAGGCCACTCGAGGCACCGGGGAGCTGTTTTTT.

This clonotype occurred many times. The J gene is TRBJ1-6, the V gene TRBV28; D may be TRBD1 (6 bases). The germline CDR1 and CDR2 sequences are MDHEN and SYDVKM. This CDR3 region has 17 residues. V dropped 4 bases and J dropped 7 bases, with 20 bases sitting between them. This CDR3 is CASSSFTGIGANSPLHF. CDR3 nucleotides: TGTGCCAGCAGTTCATTTACAGGGATAGGGGCGAATTCACCCCTCCACTTT.

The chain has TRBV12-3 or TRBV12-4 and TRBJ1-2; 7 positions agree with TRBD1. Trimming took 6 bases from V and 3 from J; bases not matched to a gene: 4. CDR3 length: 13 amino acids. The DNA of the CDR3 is TGTGCCAGCAGCCCGGGGACAGACTATGGCTACACCTTC. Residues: CASSPGTDYGYTF.

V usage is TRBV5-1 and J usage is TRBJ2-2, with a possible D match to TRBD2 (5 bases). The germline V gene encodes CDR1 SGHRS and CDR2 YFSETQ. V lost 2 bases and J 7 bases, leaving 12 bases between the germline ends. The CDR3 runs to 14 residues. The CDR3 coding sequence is TGCGCCAGCAGCTTTGGTCCGGGGATCGGGGAGCTGTTTTTT. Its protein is CASSFGPGIGELFF.

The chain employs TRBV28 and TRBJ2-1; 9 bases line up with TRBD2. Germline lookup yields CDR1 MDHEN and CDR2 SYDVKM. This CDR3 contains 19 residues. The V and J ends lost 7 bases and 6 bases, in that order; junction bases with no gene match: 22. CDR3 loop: CASTHPRGRGGKKVNEQFF. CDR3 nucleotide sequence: TGTGCCAGCACCCACCCCCGGGGGCGGGGGGGAAAGAAAGTCAATGAGCAGTTCTTC.

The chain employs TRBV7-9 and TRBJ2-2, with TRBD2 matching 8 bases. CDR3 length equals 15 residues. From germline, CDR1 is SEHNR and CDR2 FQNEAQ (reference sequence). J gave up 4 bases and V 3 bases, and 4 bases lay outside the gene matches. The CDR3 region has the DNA TGTGCCAGCAGCTTCGGACTAGCAGGCACCGGGGAGCTGTTTTTT. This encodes CASSFGLAGTGELFF.

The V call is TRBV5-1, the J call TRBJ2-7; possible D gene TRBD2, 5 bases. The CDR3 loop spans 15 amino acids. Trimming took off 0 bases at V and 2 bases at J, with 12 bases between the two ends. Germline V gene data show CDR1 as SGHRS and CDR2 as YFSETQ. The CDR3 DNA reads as TGCGCCAGCAGCTTGGAACTAGGTTCCGCCTACGAGCAGTACTTC. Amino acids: CASSLELGSAYEQYF.

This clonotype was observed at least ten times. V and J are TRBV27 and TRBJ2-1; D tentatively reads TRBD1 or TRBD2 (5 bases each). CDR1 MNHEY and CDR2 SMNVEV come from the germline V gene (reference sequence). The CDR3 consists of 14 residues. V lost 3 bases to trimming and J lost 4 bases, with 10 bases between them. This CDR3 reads CASSFRDQYNEQFF. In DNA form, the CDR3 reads TGTGCCAGCAGTTTCCGGGACCAGTACAATGAGCAGTTCTTC.

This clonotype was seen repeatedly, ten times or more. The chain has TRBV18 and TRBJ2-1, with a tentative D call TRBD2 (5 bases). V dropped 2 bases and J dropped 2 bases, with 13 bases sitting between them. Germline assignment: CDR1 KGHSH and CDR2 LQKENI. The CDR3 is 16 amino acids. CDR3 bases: TGTGCCAGCTCACCAATCGGGGAGATGCCCTACAATGAGCAGTTCTTC. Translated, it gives CASSPIGEMPYNEQFF.